This TCR beta chain was retrieved from a study of PD-1 blockade in classical Hodgkin lymphoma. Clones were read by immunoSEQ multiplex PCR, and TCRdb kept only the in-frame ones, dropping some. Of roughly 7,400 clones listed, roughly 79% are singletons. Germline lookup yields CDR1 MGHDK and CDR2 SYGVNS. V shed 6 bases and J shed 2 bases, with 24 bases lying between them. CDR3 length: 18 amino acids. A word on this clone: The antigen is not known.

Every patient was affected by relapse after autologous stem cell transplantation, while exposure to brentuximab vedotin was not uniform. Magnetic negative selection of thawed PBMCs was the method by which CD4+ T cells were purified. Study conclusions and caveats: Newly diagnosed patients were reported to start with lower TCR diversity than healthy donors. Why the repertoires differ is still unclear, perhaps disease activity or prior therapy.

V usage is TRBV25-1 and J usage is TRBJ2-3; possibly TRBD1 or TRBD2 for D (7 bases each). This material consisted of CD4+ T cells from blood, taken at baseline. This clonotype originated in a human donor with classical Hodgkin lymphoma. The CDR3 DNA sequence: TGTGCCAGCAGCCAACAGCGATTGGGGAGGGGGCTCACAGATACGCAGTATTTT. Protein product: CASSQQRLGRGLTDTQYF.